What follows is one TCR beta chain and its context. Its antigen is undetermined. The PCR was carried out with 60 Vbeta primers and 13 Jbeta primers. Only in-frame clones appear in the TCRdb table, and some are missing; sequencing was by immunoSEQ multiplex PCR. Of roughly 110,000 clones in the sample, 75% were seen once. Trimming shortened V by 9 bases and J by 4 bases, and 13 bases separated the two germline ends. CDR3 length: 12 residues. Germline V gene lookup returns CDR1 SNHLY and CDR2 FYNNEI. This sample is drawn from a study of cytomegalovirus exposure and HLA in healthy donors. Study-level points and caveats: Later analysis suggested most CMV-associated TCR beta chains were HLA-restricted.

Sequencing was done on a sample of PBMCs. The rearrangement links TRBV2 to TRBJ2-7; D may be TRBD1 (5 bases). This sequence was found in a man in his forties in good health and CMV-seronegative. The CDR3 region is CASLDTLYEQYF. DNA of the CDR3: TGTGCCAGTTTGGACACCTTATACGAGCAGTACTTC. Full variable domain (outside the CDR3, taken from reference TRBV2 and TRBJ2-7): EPEVTQTPSHQVTQMGQEVILRCVPISNHLYFYWYRQILGQKVEFLVSFYNNEISEKSEIFDDQFSVERPDGSNFTLKIRSTKLEDSAMYFCASLDTLYEQYFGPGTRLTVT.